What follows describes a single TCR beta chain. The PCR was carried out with 60 Vbeta primers and 13 Jbeta primers. Assay used: immunoSEQ multiplex PCR; TCRdb lists only in-frame clones, some missing. The table gives approximately 100,000 clones; the top ten clones make up around 0.59% of it. Per germline, CDR1 SGHVS and CDR2 FQNEAQ. V was pared by 4 bases and J by 5 bases, with 17 bases between. This CDR3 has 15 amino acids. The entry originates in a study of cytomegalovirus exposure and HLA in healthy donors. The receptor was isolated from a man between 45 and 60 years old in good health and CMV-seronegative. Sequencing input: PBMCs. The chain links TRBV7-8 to TRBJ1-2; D unclear. The CDR3 sequence: CASSYGRAAGYGYTF. For the CDR3, the DNA is TGTGCCAGCAGCTACGGACGGGCGGCGGGGTATGGCTACACCTTC.